What follows are 24 T cell receptor beta chains derived from one specimen sequenced in a study of blood T cell repertoires in COVID-19. Some clones are missing from TCRdb's copy, which holds only in-frame ones; the method was immunoSEQ multiplex PCR. The sample records some 29,000 clones, more than 70% being singletons. Sequencing was done on a sample of peripheral blood. These TCRs come from a human donor in a cohort sampled during active COVID-19.

This clone was seen a handful of times. Here the CDR3 reads CASSLGAGSRGPLHF. For the CDR3, the DNA is TGTGCCAGCAGCTTAGGTGCCGGGTCAAGGGGACCCCTCCACTTT. This sequence joins TRBV11-2 and TRBJ1-6; D may be TRBD1 (5 bases). This CDR3 is 15 amino acids long. Trimming cost V 1 base and J 12 bases, with 16 bases left between them. Germline V gene data show CDR1 as SGHAT and CDR2 as FQNNGV.

This chain connects TRBV9 to TRBJ2-7; 8 nucleotides line up with TRBD2. The CDR3 runs 15 residues. V trimming: 3 bases; J trimming: 5 bases; junction bases outside the gene matches: 10. Germline-derived CDR1 and CDR2 are SGDLS and YYNGEE. The CDR3: CASSGSGGPLNEQYF. The CDR3, as DNA: TGTGCCAGCAGCGGCTCGGGGGGGCCTTTAAACGAGCAGTACTTC.

V is TRBV2 and J is TRBJ2-7; a weak D match, TRBD2 (6 bases). The CDR3 contains 14 residues. V lost 5 bases to trimming and J lost 0 bases, with 11 bases between them. Germline CDR1 and CDR2: SNHLY and FYNNEI. In DNA, the CDR3 is TGTGCCAGCAGTATAGCGGTGAGCTCCTACGAGCAGTACTTC. Encoded protein: CASSIAVSSYEQYF.

This chain joins TRBV9 and TRBJ2-2; D possibly corresponds to TRBD1 (6 bases). Germline CDR1 and CDR2: SGDLS and YYNGEE. V dropped 4 bases and J dropped 6 bases, with 13 bases sitting between them. CDR3 size: 14 residues. The CDR3 region is CASSLSRGSGELFF. In DNA, the CDR3 is TGTGCCAGCAGCCTGTCCAGGGGCTCCGGGGAGCTGTTTTTT.

The CDR3 region is CASRGLAGQETQYF. The CDR3 DNA reads TGTGCCAGCAGGGGACTAGCGGGTCAAGAGACCCAGTACTTC. The chain combines TRBV6-5 with TRBJ2-5, with 12 positions matching TRBD2. The CDR3 is 14 residues long. CDR1 and CDR2 from the germline V gene are MNHEY and SVGAGI. V dropped 6 bases and J dropped 2; count of bases not matched to a gene: 1.

V is TRBV27 and J is TRBJ1-6; 12 bases align to TRBD1. Germline CDR1 MNHEY, CDR2 SMNVEV (reference sequence). J lost 10 bases, V lost 2 bases, and 6 bases had no gene match. This CDR3 spans 16 amino acids. DNA of the CDR3: TGTGCCAGCAGTTTAGGGACAGGGGGCGCACTGTCACCCCTCCACTTT. Its translation is CASSLGTGGALSPLHF.

The chain carries TRBV20-1 and TRBJ2-3; D remains unclear. CDR3 size: 11 residues. Trimming stripped 3 bases from V and 3 bases from J, with 4 bases between. Germline lookup yields CDR1 DFQATT and CDR2 SNEGSKA (reference sequence). DNA of the CDR3: TGCAGTGCTAGTCATACAGATACGCAGTATTTT. Encoded protein: CSASHTDTQYF.

The chain joins TRBV5-1 to TRBJ1-2; perhaps TRBD1 as D (5 bases). V was trimmed by 1 base and J by 8 bases, leaving 12 bases between them. Per germline, CDR1 SGHRS and CDR2 YFSETQ. CDR3 length: 13 amino acids. The chain's CDR3 is CASSLRQEGGYTF. In DNA, the CDR3 is TGCGCCAGCAGCTTGAGGCAGGAGGGGGGCTACACCTTC. Full variable domain (remainder filled in from reference TRBV5-1 and TRBJ1-2): KAGVTQTPRYLIKTRGQQVTLSCSPISGHRSVSWYQQTPGQGLQFLFEYFSETQRNKGNFPGRFSGRQFSNSRSEMNVSTLELGDSALYLCASSLRQEGGYTFGSGTRLTVV.

This clone was seen a few times. The chain employs TRBV7-9 and TRBJ1-2, with TRBD1 matching over 9 bases. Trimming cost V 6 bases and J 8 bases; bases outside gene matches: 7. The CDR3 consists of 13 residues. Germline-derived CDR1 and CDR2 are SEHNR and FQNEAQ (reference sequence). The CDR3 nucleotides read TGTGCCAGCAGTCAACGGACAGGGGACGGCTACACCTTC. Residues: CASSQRTGDGYTF. Full variable domain (missing parts from reference TRBV7-9 and TRBJ1-2): DTGVSQNPRHKITKRGQNVTFRCDPISEHNRLYWYRQTLGQGPEFLTYFQNEAQLEKSRLLSDRFSAERPKGSFSTLEIQRTEQGDSAMYLCASSQRTGDGYTFGSGTRLTVV.

CDR3 residues: CASSLRGGNSYEQYF. The CDR3 DNA reads TGTGCCAGCAGCTTGCGGGGAGGGAACTCCTACGAGCAGTACTTC. V gene TRBV5-4 combines with J gene TRBJ2-7; 7 bases align to TRBD2. J gave up 0 bases and V 1 base, and 4 bases lay outside the gene matches. The CDR3 covers 15 residues. Per germline, CDR1 SGHNT and CDR2 YYREEE (reference sequence).

This rearrangement joins TRBV5-5 to TRBJ1-4; D gene unclear. In germline, CDR1 is SGHKS, CDR2 YYEKEE (reference sequence). Trimming stripped 4 bases from V and 4 bases from J, with 14 bases between. This CDR3 contains 15 residues. The CDR3 loop reads CASSRPGTDNEKLFF. The CDR3 DNA follows: TGTGCCAGCAGCCGTCCGGGAACGGATAATGAAAAACTGTTTTTT.

The J gene is TRBJ1-2, the V gene TRBV6-5; 8 positions agree with TRBD1. CDR1 is MNHEY and CDR2 is SVGAGI in the germline V gene. V was clipped by 2 bases and J by 3 bases; unmatched bases: 5. CDR3 length equals 15 residues. As DNA, the CDR3 is TGTGCCAGCAGTTACCGCGGGACAGGCGACTATGGCTACACCTTC. This encodes CASSYRGTGDYGYTF.

The chain recombines TRBV21-1 with TRBJ2-5; the D call in the table, TRBD2, was not verified against the DNA. TRBV21-1 is assigned pseudogene status. The CDR3 spans 16 residues. CDR3 DNA sequence: TGTGCCAGCAGCAAATGCCGACTCCCTCTCTGGGAGACCCAGTACTTC. It encodes CASSKCRLPLWETQYF.

The V call is TRBV27, the J call TRBJ1-2; D perhaps matches TRBD1 (6 bases). The length of the CDR3 is 15 residues. The germline CDR1 and CDR2 sequences are MNHEY and SMNVEV (reference sequence). V lost 5 bases to trimming and J lost 7 bases, with 20 bases between them. This CDR3 reads CASSQQGLTGGGYTF. The CDR3 region has the DNA TGTGCCAGCAGTCAACAGGGCCTTACGGGAGGTGGCTACACCTTC.

The rearrangement joins TRBV27 to TRBJ1-6, with 7 bases fitting TRBD1. The CDR3 is 16 amino acids. Germline V gene sequence: CDR1 MNHEY, CDR2 SMNVEV (reference sequence). The ends lost 0 bases at V and 8 bases at J; junction bases unmatched: 7. The CDR3 sequence: CASSLSPQGRYSPLHF. The CDR3 nucleotides are TGTGCCAGCAGTTTATCGCCACAGGGGAGGTATTCACCCCTCCACTTT.

The chain has TRBV30 and TRBJ2-5, with 14 bases lining up with TRBD2. CDR1 is GTSNPN and CDR2 is SVGIG in the germline V gene (reference sequence). J lost 4 bases, V lost 2 bases, and 3 bases had no gene match. The CDR3 sequence is 15 residues long. CDR3 region: CAWSRTSGGTETQYF. For the CDR3, the DNA is TGTGCCTGGAGTCGGACTAGCGGGGGGACAGAGACCCAGTACTTC.

The chain uses TRBV2 and TRBJ2-3, with 9 bases matching TRBD2. The CDR3 covers 14 residues. V dropped 6 bases and J dropped 6; count of bases not matched to a gene: 7. Looked up from germline, CDR1 is SNHLY and CDR2 is FYNNEI. Written as DNA, the CDR3 is TGTGCCAGCAGGCGAGAGCGGGGGGAGGATACGCAGTATTTT. Protein product: CASRRERGEDTQYF. Variable domain in full (rest from reference TRBV2 and TRBJ2-3): EPEVTQTPSHQVTQMGQEVILRCVPISNHLYFYWYRQILGQKVEFLVSFYNNEISEKSEIFDDQFSVERPDGSNFTLKIRSTKLEDSAMYFCASRRERGEDTQYFGPGTRLTVL.

The chain links TRBV7-6 to TRBJ2-3; D perhaps matches TRBD2 (5 bases). V was shortened by 8 bases and J by 1 base, with 31 bases between the two germline ends. CDR1 SGHVS and CDR2 FNYEAQ come from the germline V gene. The CDR3 loop spans 20 amino acids. The CDR3 protein is CASAPLPPERYGVGTDTQYF. The DNA of the CDR3 is TGTGCCAGCGCCCCCCTGCCCCCCGAACGATACGGGGTAGGCACAGATACGCAGTATTTT.

The chain combines TRBV6-5 with TRBJ1-1; 8 nucleotides match TRBD1. The junction had 6 bases not matched to a gene; V was cut back by 5 bases and J by 1 base. The germline V gene has CDR1 MNHEY and CDR2 SVGAGI. The CDR3 runs 15 residues. The CDR3 spells CASSPGTGRNTEAFF. The CDR3 nucleotides are TGTGCCAGCAGTCCCGGGACAGGAAGGAACACTGAAGCTTTCTTT.

CDR3 in amino acids: CASSSPGTGATNSGANVLTF. DNA for the CDR3: TGTGCCAGCAGCTCCCCCGGGACAGGGGCCACTAACTCTGGGGCCAACGTCCTGACTTTC. The V call is TRBV6-6, the J call TRBJ2-6; the match to TRBD1 covers 10 bases. Germline CDR1 reads MNHNY; CDR2 reads SVGAGI (reference sequence). J was trimmed by 0 bases and V by 6 bases; bases with no gene match: 14. The CDR3 loop spans 20 amino acids.

J is TRBJ1-2 and V is TRBV7-2; 8 bases fit TRBD1. The CDR3 loop spans 15 amino acids. Germline trimming cut 2 bases from V and 3 bases from J; bases unmatched to any gene: 5. Germline values: CDR1 SGHTA, CDR2 FQGNSA. The CDR3 DNA reads as TGTGCCAGCAGCTTACAGGGGGCGCCGGACTATGGCTACACCTTC. Translation gives CASSLQGAPDYGYTF. The full variable domain, rest sourced from reference TRBV7-2 and TRBJ1-2, is GAGVSQSPSNKVTEKGKDVELRCDPISGHTALYWYRQSLGQGLEFLIYFQGNSAPDKSGLPSDRFSAERTGGSVSTLTIQRTQQEDSAVYLCASSLQGAPDYGYTFGSGTRLTVV.

V and J are TRBV7-8 and TRBJ1-2; 7 nucleotides line up with TRBD1. The CDR3 extends over 14 amino acids. Germline CDR1 SGHVS, CDR2 FQNEAQ. Trimming at V came to 11 bases and at J to 4 bases, leaving 13 bases not matched to a gene. The CDR3 loop is CAASEGAAVYGYTF. The CDR3, as DNA: TGTGCCGCATCCGAGGGGGCCGCCGTCTATGGCTACACCTTC.

The gene calls are TRBV11-2 and TRBJ1-6; no reliable D call. Trimming removed 5 bases from V and 9 bases from J, with 11 bases in between. The CDR3 is made up of 13 amino acids. Germline assignment: CDR1 SGHAT and CDR2 FQNNGV. CDR3 coding DNA: TGTGCCAGCAGCGAAGGAGCGCGTTCACCCCTCCACTTT. Translation: CASSEGARSPLHF.

J is TRBJ2-7 and V is TRBV18; D might be TRBD1 (7 bases). V was pared by 3 bases and J by 5 bases, with 14 bases between. Per the germline V gene, CDR1 is KGHSH and CDR2 is LQKENI. CDR3 length: 14 residues. In DNA, the CDR3 is TGTGCCAGCTCACCGGAGGCAGGGGGGCACGAGCAGTACTTC. Translated: CASSPEAGGHEQYF. Combining the CDR3 with reference TRBV18 and TRBJ2-7 gives the whole variable domain NAGVMQNPRHLVRRRGQEARLRCSPMKGHSHVYWYRQLPEEGLKFMVYLQKENIIDESGMPKERFSAEFPKEGPSILRIQQVVRGDSAAYFCASSPEAGGHEQYFGPGTRLTVT.